These 28 T cell receptor beta chains were all obtained from the same sample, sequenced in a study of T cell responses to AZD1222 COVID-19 vaccine. Data came from immunoSEQ multiplex PCR; TCRdb stores just in-frame clones and leaves some out. In the table there are more than 95,000 clones, 90% to 95% of which are singletons. Here the sequenced sample was peripheral blood, taken on day 0 of AZD1222 vaccination. Receptors originate from an adult in good health.

This chain joins TRBV9 and TRBJ1-4; a possible D gene is TRBD1 (6 bases). The CDR3 contains 14 residues. Germline assignment: CDR1 SGDLS and CDR2 YYNGEE. V was trimmed by 4 bases and J by 7 bases, leaving 14 bases between them. CDR3 region: CASSSSGGIEKLFF. DNA of the CDR3: TGTGCCAGCAGCTCGTCGGGGGGCATTGAAAAACTGTTTTTT.

V and J are TRBV28 and TRBJ2-7; 10 bases line up with TRBD1. The CDR3 covers 13 residues. CDR1 is MDHEN, CDR2 SYDVKM, per germline. The V segment lost 8 bases and the J segment 4 bases; nucleotides outside the gene matches: 5. The DNA for the CDR3 is TGTGCCAGCTCCGGACAGGGGGGATACGAGCAGTACTTC. It yields the protein CASSGQGGYEQYF.

This clone was detected only a few times. The germline gene is not matched at one end of the junction; a read error may be the cause. This chain joins TRBV12-3 or TRBV12-4 and TRBJ1-4; D is possibly TRBD1 (6 bases). The CDR3 runs 12 residues. For the CDR3, the DNA is TGTGCCAGCAGTCCGGACCGGGACATACCCCTTTTC. As protein: CASSPDRDIPLF.

The rearrangement uses TRBV18 and TRBJ2-1; a possible D gene is TRBD1 (6 bases). The length of the CDR3 is 14 residues. Germline CDR1 and CDR2: KGHSH and LQKENI. With 3 bases removed from V and 6 bases from J, the gap between germline ends came to 12 bases. For the CDR3, the DNA is TGTGCCAGCTCACCTTTGGACAGTTCCAATGAGCAGTTCTTC. It specifies CASSPLDSSNEQFF.

The rearrangement uses TRBV19 and TRBJ2-5; 9 bases fit TRBD1. This CDR3 region has 16 residues. J gave up 5 bases and V 6 bases, and 13 bases lay outside the gene matches. The germline gives CDR1 LNHDA, CDR2 SQIVND (reference sequence). The CDR3 bases are TGTGCCAGTAGAAAAAGGACAGGGGTAAGAGAGGAGACCCAGTACTTC. This sequence encodes CASRKRTGVREETQYF.

The chain combines TRBV28 with TRBJ1-5, with D tentatively TRBD1 (5 bases). Trimming left V 7 bases short and J 2 bases short, with 15 bases between. This CDR3 region has 15 residues. Germline V gene data show CDR1 as MDHEN and CDR2 as SYDVKM. CDR3 sequence: CASTMGQAGNQPQHF. As DNA, the CDR3 is TGTGCCAGCACCATGGGGCAGGCGGGCAATCAGCCCCAGCATTTT.

V gene TRBV27 combines with J gene TRBJ1-5; TRBD1 is a possible D gene (6 bases). This CDR3 comprises 13 residues. Germline V CDR1 and CDR2: MNHEY, SMNVEV (reference sequence). Trimming took 2 bases from V and 6 from J, leaving 8 bases between them. The DNA of the CDR3 is TGTGCCAGCAGTTTAAGGGGGTTTCAGCCCCAGCATTTT. As protein: CASSLRGFQPQHF.

This chain uses TRBV19 with TRBJ1-2; no clear D gene. Trimming pared 6 bases from V and 0 bases from J, leaving 8 bases between. In germline, CDR1 is LNHDA, CDR2 SQIVND (reference sequence). This CDR3 region has 13 residues. The CDR3 here is CASRDPSNYGYTF. The CDR3 DNA reads TGTGCCAGTAGGGACCCTTCTAACTATGGCTACACCTTC.

This chain's CDR3 is CASSQMWSSYGYTF. The CDR3 nucleotides are TGTGCCAGCAGCCAAATGTGGAGTAGCTATGGCTACACCTTC. V gene TRBV7-2 combines with J gene TRBJ1-2; D not certain. Between the trimmed V and J ends, which lost 5 bases and 4 bases, there was a span of 14 bases. CDR1 is SGHTA and CDR2 is FQGNSA in the germline V gene. This CDR3 spans 14 amino acids.

The V gene is TRBV19, the J gene TRBJ2-1, with TRBD2 matching 8 bases. V dropped 5 bases and J dropped 6; count of bases not matched to a gene: 6. CDR1 is LNHDA, CDR2 SQIVND, per germline (reference sequence). This CDR3 has 14 amino acids. The CDR3 reads CASSSTAGVNEQFF. The CDR3, as DNA: TGTGCCAGTAGTTCTACAGCGGGAGTCAATGAGCAGTTCTTC.

The chain carries TRBV28 and TRBJ1-3, with no clear D. The CDR3 is 15 residues long. Germline CDR1 MDHEN, CDR2 SYDVKM. The ends were cut back, 7 bases at V and 2 bases at J, with 15 bases in the middle. CDR3 bases: TGTGCCAGCACCCCCCCCATGGGAACTGGAAACACCATATATTTT. It encodes CASTPPMGTGNTIYF.

The chain has TRBV30 and TRBJ2-3; 7 bases line up with TRBD1. Germline CDR1 is GTSNPN and CDR2 is SVGIG (reference sequence). J lost 2 bases, V lost 5 bases, and 4 bases had no gene match. This CDR3 contains 13 residues. The CDR3 sequence: CAWAGGLTDTQYF. In DNA, the CDR3 is TGTGCCTGGGCAGGGGGTCTCACAGATACGCAGTATTTT.

The chain recombines TRBV20-1 with TRBJ2-2; D call uncertain. CDR1 DFQATT and CDR2 SNEGSKA come from the germline V gene (reference sequence). V was cut by 3 bases and J by 5 bases, with 16 bases left in between. CDR3 length equals 15 residues. The CDR3, as DNA: TGCAGTGCTAGTCCGCCCGTGTCGGGTACCGGGGAGCTGTTTTTT. This encodes CSASPPVSGTGELFF.

The CDR3 here is CASSQGLAREQYF. The DNA of the CDR3 is TGTGCCAGCAGCCAAGGACTAGCGCGAGAGCAGTACTTC. This chain links TRBV3-1 (or the pseudogene TRBV3-2) with TRBJ2-7, with TRBD2 matching 8 bases. J gave up 7 bases and V 1 base, and 3 bases lay outside the gene matches. CDR3 length: 13 amino acids. CDR1 LGHDT and CDR2 YNNKEL come from the germline V gene (reference sequence).

The V and J genes are TRBV19 and TRBJ2-7; 11 positions match TRBD2. The CDR3 is 19 residues long. V was clipped by 0 bases and J by 2 bases; unmatched bases: 12. Germline CDR1 reads LNHDA; CDR2 reads SQIVND (reference sequence). CDR3 region: CASSIERTGTSGRAYEQYF. The CDR3 nucleotides read TGTGCCAGTAGTATAGAACGGACAGGGACTAGCGGAAGGGCCTACGAGCAGTACTTC.

This rearrangement joins TRBV7-9 to TRBJ1-1; TRBD1 might be the D (5 bases). CDR1 SEHNR and CDR2 FQNEAQ come from the germline V gene (reference sequence). The CDR3 contains 13 residues. The V end was cut by 3 bases, the J end by 1 base, with 6 bases between. CDR3 region: CASSFTGNTEAFF. Here the CDR3 DNA reads TGTGCCAGCAGCTTCACAGGGAACACTGAAGCTTTCTTT. The variable domain in full, with the rest retrieved from reference TRBV7-9 and TRBJ1-1, is DTGVSQNPRHKITKRGQNVTFRCDPISEHNRLYWYRQTLGQGPEFLTYFQNEAQLEKSRLLSDRFSAERPKGSFSTLEIQRTEQGDSAMYLCASSFTGNTEAFFGQGTRLTVV.

The rearrangement uses TRBV6-2 or TRBV6-3 and TRBJ2-1, with unresolved D. The CDR3 is made up of 14 amino acids. In germline, CDR1 is MNHEY, CDR2 SVGEGT. Trimming stripped 5 bases from V and 4 bases from J, with 12 bases between. CDR3: CASSTWIGYNEQFF. The CDR3 bases are TGTGCCAGCAGTACTTGGATAGGTTACAATGAGCAGTTCTTC.

The rearrangement uses TRBV30 and TRBJ1-1; unclear D gene. The CDR3 consists of 14 residues. Germline V gene lookup returns CDR1 GTSNPN and CDR2 SVGIG (reference sequence). The germline V and J ends were trimmed by 2 bases and 10 bases, with 20 bases remaining between them. CDR3 residues: CAWSHPVSQNRAFF. The DNA of the CDR3 is TGTGCCTGGAGTCATCCTGTCAGCCAGAATAGAGCTTTCTTT.

V gene TRBV15 combines with J gene TRBJ1-2; D not resolved. The CDR3 runs 14 residues. With 0 bases removed from V and 2 bases from J, the gap between germline ends came to 7 bases. From germline, CDR1 is LNHNV and CDR2 YYDKDF (reference sequence). In nucleotides, the CDR3 is TGTGCCACCAGCAGAGATCGACGGAACTATGGCTACACCTTC. Protein product: CATSRDRRNYGYTF. Using reference TRBV15 and TRBJ1-2 for the parts outside the CDR3, the full variable domain is DAMVIQNPRYQVTQFGKPVTLSCSQTLNHNVMYWYQQKSSQAPKLLFHYYDKDFNNEADTPDNFQSRRPNTSFCFLDIRSPGLGDTAMYLCATSRDRRNYGYTFGSGTRLTVV.

The chain carries TRBV2 and TRBJ2-6; unclear D gene. In germline, CDR1 is SNHLY, CDR2 FYNNEI. V was shortened by 5 bases and J by 0 bases, with 14 bases between the two germline ends. CDR3 length: 17 amino acids. CDR3 coding DNA: TGTGCCAGCAGTAATCAAGGTTCCAGCTCTGGGGCCAACGTCCTGACTTTC. Protein product: CASSNQGSSSGANVLTF.

The chain recombines TRBV5-5 with TRBJ1-1; 7 bases map to TRBD1. Germline CDR1 reads SGHKS; CDR2 reads YYEKEE (reference sequence). This CDR3 contains 16 residues. With V trimmed by 0 bases and J by 5 bases, 10 bases remained unmatched. The CDR3 is CASSLEGARAVTEAFF. CDR3 DNA: TGTGCCAGCAGCTTGGAGGGGGCCAGGGCCGTTACTGAAGCTTTCTTT.

The chain uses TRBV27 and TRBJ2-7, with 8 bases identical to TRBD2. V was clipped by 6 bases and J by 2 bases; unmatched bases: 6. CDR1 is MNHEY, CDR2 SMNVEV, per germline (reference sequence). The CDR3 is 14 amino acids. CDR3 DNA sequence: TGTGCCAGCAGGGCCGCGGGGGGAACCTACGAGCAGTACTTC. Translation: CASRAAGGTYEQYF.

The chain is built from TRBV11-2 and TRBJ1-2; D may be TRBD1 (6 bases). Per the germline V gene, CDR1 is SGHAT and CDR2 is FQNNGV. CDR3 length equals 14 residues. The V end was cut by 6 bases, the J end by 2 bases, with 13 bases between. CDR3 region: CASSLAGVNYGYTF. The DNA for the CDR3 is TGTGCCAGCAGTCTGGCAGGGGTCAACTATGGCTACACCTTC.

V is TRBV5-1 and J is TRBJ1-3; weak D call: TRBD1 (6 bases). Looked up from germline, CDR1 is SGHRS and CDR2 is YFSETQ. The V gene lost 0 bases and the J gene lost 5 bases, with 12 bases spanning the gap. CDR3 length: 15 residues. The DNA of the CDR3 is TGCGCCAGCAGCTTGGTTGGGGACACCAGAAACACCATATATTTT. This encodes CASSLVGDTRNTIYF.

The CDR3 DNA is TGTGCCAGTAGTCAGGGGTCGGCCTACGAGCAGTACTTC. It is translated as CASSQGSAYEQYF. The chain is built from TRBV19 and TRBJ2-7, with D possibly matching TRBD1 (6 bases). CDR3 length: 13 residues. CDR1 is LNHDA, CDR2 SQIVND, per germline (reference sequence). V was cut by 5 bases and J by 2 bases, with 10 bases left in between.

The chain couples TRBV7-2 to TRBJ2-1, with 7 bases fitting TRBD1. The junction had 6 bases not matched to a gene; V was cut back by 3 bases and J by 7 bases. The germline V gene encodes CDR1 SGHTA and CDR2 FQGNSA. The CDR3 has 14 residues. Written as DNA, the CDR3 is TGTGCCAGCAGCTTCCGGACAGGACAGAATGAGCAGTTCTTC. Translated: CASSFRTGQNEQFF.

The chain recombines TRBV28 with TRBJ2-7, with TRBD1 matching 8 bases. The J segment lost 12 bases and the V segment lost 6 bases, leaving 13 bases of the junction unmatched. The CDR3 consists of 13 residues. Looked up from germline, CDR1 is MDHEN and CDR2 is SYDVKM. The CDR3 bases are TGTGCCAGCAGATTTCCAGGGGGCAGAACGTCGTACTTC. Amino acid sequence: CASRFPGGRTSYF.

The CDR3 here is CASSRDWYEQYF. The DNA for the CDR3 is TGTGCCAGCAGCCGGGACTGGTACGAGCAGTACTTC. The J gene is TRBJ2-7, the V gene TRBV3-1 (or the pseudogene TRBV3-2); D perhaps matches TRBD2 (6 bases). Germline lookup yields CDR1 LGHDT and CDR2 YNNKEL (reference sequence). The CDR3 runs to 12 residues. V was trimmed by 4 bases and J by 4 bases, leaving 8 bases between them.